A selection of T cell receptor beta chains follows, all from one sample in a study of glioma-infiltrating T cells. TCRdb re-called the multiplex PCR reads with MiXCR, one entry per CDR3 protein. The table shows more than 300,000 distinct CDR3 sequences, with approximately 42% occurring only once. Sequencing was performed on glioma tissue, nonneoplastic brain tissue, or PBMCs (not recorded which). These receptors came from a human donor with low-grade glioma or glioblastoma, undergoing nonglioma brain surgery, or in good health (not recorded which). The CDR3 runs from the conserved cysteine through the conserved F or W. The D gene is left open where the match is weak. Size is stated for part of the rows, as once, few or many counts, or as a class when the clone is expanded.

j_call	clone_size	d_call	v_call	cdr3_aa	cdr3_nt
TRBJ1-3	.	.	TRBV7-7	CASSLVPDRDSGNTIYF	TGTGCTAGCAGCTTAGTGCCGGACAGAGACTCTGGAAACACCATATATTTT
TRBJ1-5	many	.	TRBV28	CASSFPEGHNQPQHF	TGTGCCAGCAGTTTCCCCGAGGGGCACAATCAGCCCCAGCATTTT
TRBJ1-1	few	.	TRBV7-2	CASSRGPVTEAFF	TGTGCCAGCAGCCGGGGGCCAGTCACTGAAGCTTTCTTT
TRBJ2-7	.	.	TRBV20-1	CSAQGSPYEQYF	TGCAGTGCTCAAGGGTCCCCCTACGAGCAGTACTTC
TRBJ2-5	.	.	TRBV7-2	CASSLAPRNQETQYF	TGTGCCAGCAGCTTAGCCCCTAGAAACCAAGAGACCCAGTACTTC
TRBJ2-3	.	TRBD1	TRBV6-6	CANSYPGQGTDTQYF	TGTGCCAACAGTTACCCTGGACAGGGCACAGATACGCAGTATTTT
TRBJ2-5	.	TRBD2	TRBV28	CASSRPGLAEETQYF	TGTGCCAGCAGTCGCCCGGGACTAGCGGAAGAGACCCAGTACTTC
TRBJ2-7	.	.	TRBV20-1	CSARDVIRQYF	TGCAGTGCTAGAGACGTAATAAGACAGTACTTC
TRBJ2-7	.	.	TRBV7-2	CASTSRNYEQYF	TGTGCCAGCACCTCGAGGAACTACGAGCAGTACTTC
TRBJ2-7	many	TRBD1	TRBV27	CASSSVGGMDEQYF	TGTGCCAGCAGTTCTGTAGGGGGCATGGACGAGCAGTACTTC
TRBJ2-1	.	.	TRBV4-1	CASSLRDRTYNEQFF	TGCGCCAGCAGCCTAAGGGATCGAACCTACAATGAGCAGTTCTTC
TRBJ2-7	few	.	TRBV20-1	CSARAQPYEQYF	TGCAGTGCTAGGGCCCAGCCCTACGAGCAGTACTTC
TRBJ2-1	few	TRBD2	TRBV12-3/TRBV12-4	CASSFPGGDNEQFF	TGTGCCAGCAGTTTTCCGGGAGGGGACAATGAGCAGTTCTTC